The 13 T cell receptor beta chains below all came from one sample that was sequenced in a study of T-cell memory formation after mild COVID-19 listed by TCRdb under 2021. Libraries came from 5' RACE. The sequencing machine was an Illumina NovaSeq 6000. In TCRdb, the public reads were trimmed at Q25 with fastp and aligned with MiXCR, with productive beta chains retained. Every entry covers one CDR3 protein and lists the most common genes and DNA from its rows. The table for this sample lists approximately 480,000 distinct CDR3 sequences; 18% of them were counted only once. In total, the top ten clones hold approximately 13% of the sample. The specimen was PBMCs or a T cell subset sorted from them (not recorded which). These TCRs come from an adult woman who had mild COVID-19 (a few samples of this study predate the infection). The sample titles of this study are shuffled in the database, so cell type and time point are left out; the donor was told from shared clones.

V gene TRBV4-1 combines with J gene TRBJ1-1; no reliable D call. CDR1 MGHRA and CDR2 YSYEKL come from the germline V gene. This CDR3 is 14 amino acids long. Trimming took 2 bases from V and 5 from J, leaving 12 bases between them. The DNA of the CDR3 is TGCGCCAGCAGCCAACAAACCCTCCCGACTGAAGCTTTCTTT. It specifies CASSQQTLPTEAFF.

This clonotype came up once. The V and J genes are TRBV29-1 and TRBJ1-2, with D possibly matching TRBD1 (5 bases). The CDR3 has 11 amino acids. CDR1 SQVTM and CDR2 ANQGSEA come from the germline V gene. V was shortened by 7 bases and J by 3 bases, with 9 bases between the two germline ends. The CDR3 region has the DNA TGCAGCGGGGAAGGGGACTATGGCTACACCTTC. Protein: CSGEGDYGYTF.

This clonotype was detected only a few times. The V and J genes are TRBV5-6 and TRBJ2-3, with 7 bases lining up with TRBD2. V was clipped by 4 bases and J by 1 base; unmatched bases: 6. There are 15 residues in the CDR3. Germline CDR1 SGHDT, CDR2 YYEEEE. CDR3: CASSPGLVRTDTQYF. DNA for the CDR3: TGTGCCAGCAGCCCTGGACTAGTCCGCACAGATACGCAGTATTTT.

This clonotype was detected only a few times. V is TRBV6-2 or TRBV6-3 and J is TRBJ1-1; D gene uncertain. The CDR3 spans 12 residues. Germline CDR1 reads MNHEY; CDR2 reads SVGEGT. Trimming cost V 6 bases and J 2 bases, with 7 bases left between them. The CDR3 spells CASRRTNTEAFF. The CDR3, as DNA: TGTGCCAGCAGGCGCACCAACACTGAAGCTTTCTTT.

V gene TRBV29-1 combines with J gene TRBJ2-7; D might be TRBD1 (5 bases). V was pared by 4 bases and J by 2 bases, with 12 bases between. This CDR3 has 13 amino acids. Germline V gives CDR1 SQVTM, CDR2 ANQGSEA. CDR3 in amino acids: CSVAEQAAYEQYF. The CDR3 DNA reads TGCAGCGTTGCGGAACAGGCAGCCTACGAGCAGTACTTC.

The gene calls are TRBV5-1 and TRBJ1-2; D gene uncertain. Germline V gene data show CDR1 as SGHRS and CDR2 as YFSETQ. This CDR3 has 13 amino acids. V was shortened by 2 bases and J by 0 bases, with 5 bases between the two germline ends. The CDR3 coding sequence is TGCGCCAGCAGCTTCCAACCTAACTATGGCTACACCTTC. Its protein is CASSFQPNYGYTF.

This sequence joins TRBV5-1 and TRBJ1-2; 8 bases align to TRBD1. Trimming at V came to 6 bases and at J to 7 bases, leaving 11 bases not matched to a gene. CDR1 is SGHRS, CDR2 YFSETQ, per germline. The CDR3 consists of 14 residues. The CDR3 protein is CASTSDGTGGGYTF. CDR3 bases: TGCGCCAGCACCTCGGATGGGACAGGAGGTGGCTACACCTTC.

The sample holds a few counts of this clonotype. In DNA form, the CDR3 reads TGTGCCAGCAGCTTTGACCCCGGGACAGGGGACACAGATACGCAGTATTTT. It yields the protein CASSFDPGTGDTDTQYF. This chain links TRBV7-2 with TRBJ2-3; TRBD1 matches at 10 bases. The CDR3 loop spans 17 amino acids. The germline gives CDR1 SGHTA, CDR2 FQGNSA. J was trimmed by 2 bases and V by 3 bases; bases with no gene match: 8.

This clonotype appeared many times. CDR3 sequence: CASSLGLAGVEETQYF. The DNA of the CDR3 is TGCGCCAGCAGCCTGGGACTAGCGGGAGTCGAAGAGACCCAGTACTTC. The rearrangement joins TRBV5-1 to TRBJ2-5; 14 bases are a match to TRBD2. CDR1 and CDR2 (germline): SGHRS, YFSETQ. The CDR3 spans 16 residues. The V gene end was trimmed by 4 bases and the J gene end by 3 bases; junction bases not matched to a gene: 5.

This sequence joins TRBV7-8 and TRBJ2-1; perhaps TRBD2 as D (5 bases). The V end was cut by 5 bases, the J end by 0 bases, with 14 bases between. Germline V CDR1 and CDR2: SGHVS, FQNEAQ. This CDR3 comprises 16 residues. The DNA of the CDR3 is TGTGCCAGCAGCATATGGCTAGCTAGCTCCTACAATGAGCAGTTCTTC. As protein: CASSIWLASSYNEQFF.

This chain links TRBV5-6 with TRBJ2-7; 7 bases align to TRBD1. The CDR3 is made up of 14 amino acids. The germline CDR1 and CDR2 sequences are SGHDT and YYEEEE. The V and J ends lost 3 bases and 2 bases, in that order; junction bases with no gene match: 5. CDR3 sequence (DNA): TGTGCCAGCAGCTGGGGACAGTCAACCTACGAGCAGTACTTC. Amino acid sequence: CASSWGQSTYEQYF.

This clonotype was picked up a small number of times. This rearrangement joins TRBV3-1 to TRBJ2-1; D is perhaps TRBD1 (6 bases). V was trimmed by 7 bases and J by 6 bases, leaving 16 bases between them. CDR1 and CDR2 from the germline V gene are LGHDT and YNNKEL (reference sequence). The CDR3 sequence is 14 residues long. The CDR3 region is CASTPTGRFNEQFF. The CDR3 nucleotides are TGTGCCAGCACCCCAACAGGGCGCTTCAATGAGCAGTTCTTC.

The genes are TRBV12-3 or TRBV12-4 and TRBJ2-3; 9 bases agree with TRBD2. Germline trimming cut 6 bases from V and 3 bases from J; bases unmatched to any gene: 4. The length of the CDR3 is 14 residues. CDR3 sequence (DNA): TGTGCCAGCAGCCGACTAGCGGTTACAGATACGCAGTATTTT. This codes for CASSRLAVTDTQYF.